The clone carrying this TCR beta chain was found many times. No antigen is known for it. The data originate from a study of T-cell reconstitution after alpha-beta-depleted transplantation in children. General study findings and limits: At around two months after transplant, the alpha-beta T cells were reportedly derived from several hundred expanded clones that came from non-depleted graft cells. It was newly produced T cells that mostly accounted for T-cell counts and diversity one year after transplant.

CDR3 length: 15 amino acids. The V and J ends lost 8 bases and 0 bases respectively, with 14 bases between them. A TCRbeta library incorporating unique molecular identifiers was prepared. TCRdb ran MiXCR on the PCR reads and lists one entry per CDR3 protein. The sample lists hundreds of thousands of distinct CDR3 sequences, around 13% occurring once. This receptor was taken from a girl aged 2-10 years with congenital amegakaryocytic thrombocytopenia, due to receive a stem cell transplant. The chain uses TRBV12-3 or TRBV12-4 and TRBJ2-1, with D maybe TRBD2 (6 bases). The material was PBMCs, obtained before TCRalphabeta/CD19-depleted stem cell transplant. CDR3 protein: CASGGGRSSYNEQFF. Here the CDR3 DNA reads TGTGCCAGCGGGGGAGGACGGAGCTCCTACAATGAGCAGTTCTTC.